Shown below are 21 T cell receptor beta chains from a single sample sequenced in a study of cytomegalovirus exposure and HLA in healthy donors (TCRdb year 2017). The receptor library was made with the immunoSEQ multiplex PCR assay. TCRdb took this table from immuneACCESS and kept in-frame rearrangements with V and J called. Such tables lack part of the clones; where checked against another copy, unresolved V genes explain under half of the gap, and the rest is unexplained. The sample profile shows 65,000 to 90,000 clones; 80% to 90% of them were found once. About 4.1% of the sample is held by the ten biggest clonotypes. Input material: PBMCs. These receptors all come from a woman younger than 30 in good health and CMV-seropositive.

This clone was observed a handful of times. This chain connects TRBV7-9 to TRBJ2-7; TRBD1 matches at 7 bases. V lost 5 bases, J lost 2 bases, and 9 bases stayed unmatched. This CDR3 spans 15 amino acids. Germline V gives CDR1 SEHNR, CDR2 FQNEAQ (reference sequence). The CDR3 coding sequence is TGTGCCAGCAGCCCGGGCGACAGGGTACCCTACGAGCAGTACTTC. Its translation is CASSPGDRVPYEQYF.

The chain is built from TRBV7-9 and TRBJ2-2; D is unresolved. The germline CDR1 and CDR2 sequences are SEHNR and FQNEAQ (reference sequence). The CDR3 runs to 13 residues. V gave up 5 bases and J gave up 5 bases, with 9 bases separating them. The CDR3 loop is CASSPTGTGELFF. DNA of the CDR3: TGTGCCAGCAGCCCTACGGGTACCGGGGAGCTGTTTTTT.

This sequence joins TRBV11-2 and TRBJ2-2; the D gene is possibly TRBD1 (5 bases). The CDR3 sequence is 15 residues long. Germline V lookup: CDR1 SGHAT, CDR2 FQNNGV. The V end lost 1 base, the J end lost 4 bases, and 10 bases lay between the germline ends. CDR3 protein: CASSLGAGPTGELFF. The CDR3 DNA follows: TGTGCCAGCAGCTTAGGGGCAGGGCCCACCGGGGAGCTGTTTTTT.

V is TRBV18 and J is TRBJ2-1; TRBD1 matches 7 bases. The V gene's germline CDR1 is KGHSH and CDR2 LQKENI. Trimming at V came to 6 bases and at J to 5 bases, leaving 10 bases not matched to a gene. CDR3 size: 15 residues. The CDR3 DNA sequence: TGTGCCAGCTCCCCAAAAGGGGGCTACGACAATGAGCAGTTCTTC. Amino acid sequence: CASSPKGGYDNEQFF. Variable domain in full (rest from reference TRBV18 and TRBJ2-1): NAGVMQNPRHLVRRRGQEARLRCSPMKGHSHVYWYRQLPEEGLKFMVYLQKENIIDESGMPKERFSAEFPKEGPSILRIQQVVRGDSAAYFCASSPKGGYDNEQFFGPGTRLTVL.

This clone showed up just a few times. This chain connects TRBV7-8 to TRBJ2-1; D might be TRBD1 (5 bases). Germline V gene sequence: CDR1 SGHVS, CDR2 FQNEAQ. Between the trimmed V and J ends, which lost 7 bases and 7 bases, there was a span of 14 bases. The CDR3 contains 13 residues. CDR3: CASTLGGANEQFF. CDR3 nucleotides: TGTGCCAGCACCCTTGGTGGGGCGAATGAGCAGTTCTTC.

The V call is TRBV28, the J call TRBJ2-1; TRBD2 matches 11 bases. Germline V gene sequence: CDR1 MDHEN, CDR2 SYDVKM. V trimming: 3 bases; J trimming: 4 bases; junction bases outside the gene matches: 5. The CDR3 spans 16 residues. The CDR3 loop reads CASSLLTSGSYNEQFF. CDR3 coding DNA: TGTGCCAGCAGTTTGCTTACTAGCGGGAGTTACAATGAGCAGTTCTTC.

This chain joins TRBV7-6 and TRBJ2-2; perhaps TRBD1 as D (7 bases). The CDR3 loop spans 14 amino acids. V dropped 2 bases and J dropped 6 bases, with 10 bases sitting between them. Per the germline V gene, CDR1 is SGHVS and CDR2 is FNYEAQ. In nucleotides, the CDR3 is TGTGCCAGCAGCTTAATCAGGGGGGCCGGGGAGCTGTTTTTT. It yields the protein CASSLIRGAGELFF.

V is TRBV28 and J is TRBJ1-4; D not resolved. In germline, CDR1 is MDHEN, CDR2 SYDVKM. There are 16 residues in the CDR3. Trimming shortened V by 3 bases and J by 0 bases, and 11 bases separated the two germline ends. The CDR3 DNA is TGTGCCAGCAGTTTTACAGACCATGCAACTAATGAAAAACTGTTTTTT. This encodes CASSFTDHATNEKLFF.

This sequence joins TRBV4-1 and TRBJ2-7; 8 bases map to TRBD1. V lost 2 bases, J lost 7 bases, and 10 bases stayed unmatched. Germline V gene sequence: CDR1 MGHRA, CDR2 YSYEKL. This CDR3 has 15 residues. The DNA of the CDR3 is TGCGCCAGCAGCCAAACTCCGGGACAGGTAGGTGAGCAGTACTTC. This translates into CASSQTPGQVGEQYF.

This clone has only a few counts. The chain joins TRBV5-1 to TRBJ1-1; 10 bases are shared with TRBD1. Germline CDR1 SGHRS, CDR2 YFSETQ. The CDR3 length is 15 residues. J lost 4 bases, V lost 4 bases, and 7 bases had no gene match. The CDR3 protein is CASSQTGGRSTEAFF. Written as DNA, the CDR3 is TGCGCCAGCAGCCAGACAGGGGGCAGAAGCACTGAAGCTTTCTTT. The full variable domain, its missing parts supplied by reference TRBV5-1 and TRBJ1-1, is KAGVTQTPRYLIKTRGQQVTLSCSPISGHRSVSWYQQTPGQGLQFLFEYFSETQRNKGNFPGRFSGRQFSNSRSEMNVSTLELGDSALYLCASSQTGGRSTEAFFGQGTRLTVV.

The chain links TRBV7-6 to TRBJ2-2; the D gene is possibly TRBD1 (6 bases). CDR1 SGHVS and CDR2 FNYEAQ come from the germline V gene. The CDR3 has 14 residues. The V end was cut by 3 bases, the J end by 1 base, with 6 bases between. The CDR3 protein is CASSLTGNTGELFF. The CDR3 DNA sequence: TGTGCCAGCAGCTTGACAGGGAACACCGGGGAGCTGTTTTTT.

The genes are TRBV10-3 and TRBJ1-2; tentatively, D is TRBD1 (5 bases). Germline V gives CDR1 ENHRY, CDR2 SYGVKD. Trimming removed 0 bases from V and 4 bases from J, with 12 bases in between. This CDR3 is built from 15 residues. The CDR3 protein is CAISESLTALYGYTF. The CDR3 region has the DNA TGTGCCATCAGTGAGTCATTGACAGCCCTCTATGGCTACACCTTC.

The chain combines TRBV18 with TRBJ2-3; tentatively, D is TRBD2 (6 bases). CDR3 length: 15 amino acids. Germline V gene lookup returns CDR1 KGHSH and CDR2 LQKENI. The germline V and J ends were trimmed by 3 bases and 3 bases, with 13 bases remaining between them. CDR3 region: CASSPVGGETDTQYF. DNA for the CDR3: TGTGCCAGCTCACCGGTAGGCGGGGAGACAGATACGCAGTATTTT.

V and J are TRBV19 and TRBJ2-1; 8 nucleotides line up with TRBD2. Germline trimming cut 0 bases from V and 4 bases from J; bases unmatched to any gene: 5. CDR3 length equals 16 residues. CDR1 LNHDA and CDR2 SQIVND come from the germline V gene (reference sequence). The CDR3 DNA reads TGTGCCAGTAGTATAGATCCCGGGGGGGGTTACAATGAGCAGTTCTTC. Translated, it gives CASSIDPGGGYNEQFF.

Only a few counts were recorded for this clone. CDR3 nucleotide sequence: TGTGCCAGCAGCTTGGGAGGGAACTATGGCTACACCTTC. It codes for CASSLGGNYGYTF. V gene TRBV5-5 combines with J gene TRBJ1-2; D remains ambiguous. The V end was cut by 0 bases, the J end by 2 bases, with 5 bases between. Germline lookup yields CDR1 SGHKS and CDR2 YYEKEE (reference sequence). The CDR3 runs 13 residues.

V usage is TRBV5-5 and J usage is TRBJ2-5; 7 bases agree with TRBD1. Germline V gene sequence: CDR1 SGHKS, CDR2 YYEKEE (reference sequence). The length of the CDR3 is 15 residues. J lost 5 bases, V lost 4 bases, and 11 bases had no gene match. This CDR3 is CASSLGTASRETQYF. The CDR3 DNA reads TGTGCCAGCAGCCTAGGGACAGCCAGCAGGGAGACCCAGTACTTC.

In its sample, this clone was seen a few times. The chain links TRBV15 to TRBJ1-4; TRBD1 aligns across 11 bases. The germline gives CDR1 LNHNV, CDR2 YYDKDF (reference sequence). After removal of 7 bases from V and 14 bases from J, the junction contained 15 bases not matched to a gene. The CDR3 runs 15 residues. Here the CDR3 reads CATTEGQGEVSGLFF. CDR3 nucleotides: TGTGCCACCACGGAGGGACAGGGGGAGGTGTCGGGCCTGTTTTTT.

The CDR3 is CASSEAGGALTDTQYF. CDR3 coding DNA: TGTGCCAGCAGTGAGGCGGGGGGCGCCCTCACAGATACGCAGTATTTT. The V and J genes are TRBV6-4 and TRBJ2-3; 8 nucleotides match TRBD2. Germline V CDR1 and CDR2: MRHNA, SNTAGT. Trimming at V came to 3 bases and at J to 2 bases, leaving 7 bases not matched to a gene. The CDR3 runs to 16 residues.

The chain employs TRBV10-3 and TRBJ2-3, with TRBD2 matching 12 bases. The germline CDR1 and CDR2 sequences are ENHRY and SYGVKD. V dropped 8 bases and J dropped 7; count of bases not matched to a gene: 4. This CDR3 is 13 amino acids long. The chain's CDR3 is CAIASGRAYTQYF. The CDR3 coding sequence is TGTGCCATCGCTAGCGGGAGGGCGTATACGCAGTATTTT.

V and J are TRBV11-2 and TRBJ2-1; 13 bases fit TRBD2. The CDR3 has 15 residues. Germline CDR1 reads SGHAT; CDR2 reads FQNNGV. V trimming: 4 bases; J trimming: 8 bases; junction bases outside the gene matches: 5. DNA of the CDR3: TGTGCCAGCAGCTCAACTAGCGGGAGGGGAGATGAGCAGTTCTTC. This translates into CASSSTSGRGDEQFF.

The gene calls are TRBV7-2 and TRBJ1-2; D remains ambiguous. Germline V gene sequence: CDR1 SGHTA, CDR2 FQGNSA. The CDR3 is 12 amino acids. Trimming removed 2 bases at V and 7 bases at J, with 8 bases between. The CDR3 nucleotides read TGTGCCAGCAGCTTACGAGAGGTTGGCTACACCTTC. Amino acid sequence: CASSLREVGYTF. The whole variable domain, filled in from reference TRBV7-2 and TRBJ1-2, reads GAGVSQSPSNKVTEKGKDVELRCDPISGHTALYWYRQSLGQGLEFLIYFQGNSAPDKSGLPSDRFSAERTGGSVSTLTIQRTQQEDSAVYLCASSLREVGYTFGSGTRLTVV.